These 13 T cell receptor beta chains share one sample of origin, sequenced in a study of shared clonotypes between healthy human individuals. Profiling relied on immunoSEQ multiplex PCR, and the TCRdb table lists in-frame clones only, not all of them. Found here are 500,000 or so clones, about 96% of them singletons; the top ten hold about 0.067%. The sample comprised naive CD4+ T cells sorted from blood. Stated subset: CD45RA+ positively selected. Receptor source: a woman aged 30 to 39 in good health.

The J gene is TRBJ2-7, the V gene TRBV5-4; weak D call: TRBD1 (5 bases). The CDR3 loop spans 14 amino acids. The germline V gene encodes CDR1 SGHNT and CDR2 YYREEE (reference sequence). Between the trimmed V and J ends, which lost 0 bases and 4 bases, there was a span of 11 bases. DNA for the CDR3: TGTGCCAGCAGCTTGGGTCAGGGTAGTTACGAGCAGTACTTC. Protein sequence: CASSLGQGSYEQYF.

The gene calls are TRBV6-6 and TRBJ2-1; D is undetermined. Germline lookup yields CDR1 MNHNY and CDR2 SVGAGI (reference sequence). The V gene lost 3 bases and the J gene lost 6 bases, with 12 bases spanning the gap. This CDR3 is 14 amino acids long. Here the CDR3 reads CASSYVPISNEQFF. The CDR3 DNA reads TGTGCCAGCAGTTATGTACCCATAAGCAATGAGCAGTTCTTC.

This chain connects TRBV25-1 to TRBJ2-7, with D perhaps matching TRBD2 (6 bases). CDR1 and CDR2 from the germline V gene are MGHDK and SYGVNS. The CDR3 extends over 11 amino acids. V was cut by 6 bases and J by 4 bases, with 7 bases left in between. CDR3 coding DNA: TGTGCCAGCAGGGAGGGATACGAGCAGTACTTC. Residues: CASREGYEQYF.

This sequence joins TRBV27 and TRBJ2-5, with D perhaps given as TRBD1 or TRBD2 (6 bases each). Trimming removed 5 bases from V and 7 bases from J, with 14 bases in between. This CDR3 has 13 amino acids. Germline V gene lookup returns CDR1 MNHEY and CDR2 SMNVEV (reference sequence). This chain's CDR3 is CASSPGARGTQYF. CDR3 DNA sequence: TGTGCCAGCAGTCCGGGGGCGCGGGGGACCCAGTACTTC.

This chain's CDR3 is CAWSVRLDSQPQHF. The CDR3 region has the DNA TGTGCCTGGAGTGTTAGGCTAGACAGTCAGCCCCAGCATTTT. The chain uses TRBV30 and TRBJ1-5, with D maybe TRBD1 (5 bases). Trimming took off 0 bases at V and 6 bases at J, with 12 bases between the two ends. CDR1 and CDR2 (germline): GTSNPN, SVGIG (reference sequence). This CDR3 spans 14 amino acids.

This clone was detected once. The chain combines TRBV28 with TRBJ2-4; D may be TRBD2 (7 bases). The germline CDR1 and CDR2 sequences are MDHEN and SYDVKM. CDR3 length equals 18 residues. The ends were cut back, 3 bases at V and 0 bases at J, with 18 bases in the middle. CDR3: CASSLRGGGFLAKNIQYF. The CDR3 nucleotides read TGTGCCAGCAGTTTGAGGGGGGGAGGCTTTTTAGCCAAAAACATTCAGTACTTC.

The chain carries TRBV7-6 and TRBJ2-2, with 7 bases fitting TRBD2. In germline, CDR1 is SGHVS, CDR2 FNYEAQ. This CDR3 region has 16 residues. Trimming took 2 bases from V and 0 from J; bases not matched to a gene: 3. The CDR3 nucleotides are TGTGCCAGCAGCTTAACAGCGGGGCCGAACACCGGGGAGCTGTTTTTT. This translates into CASSLTAGPNTGELFF.

This clone was counted once. The V call is TRBV6-6, the J call TRBJ1-1; D uncertain. V lost 6 bases and J lost 4, with 9 bases in between. The CDR3 contains 12 residues. Germline CDR1 is MNHNY and CDR2 is SVGAGI (reference sequence). CDR3 bases: TGTGCCAGCAGGAGGATCGGCACTGAAGCTTTCTTT. It is translated as CASRRIGTEAFF.

This rearrangement joins TRBV5-4 to TRBJ2-5, with TRBD2 matching 14 bases. The germline V gene has CDR1 SGHNT and CDR2 YYREEE (reference sequence). Unmatched junction bases numbered 7, after V lost 4 bases and J lost 5 bases. This CDR3 spans 16 amino acids. The CDR3 reads CASSVAGTSGSETQYF. CDR3 nucleotide sequence: TGTGCCAGCAGCGTGGCCGGGACTAGCGGGAGTGAGACCCAGTACTTC.

This clone was counted a single time. The chain links TRBV4-1 to TRBJ1-2; D gene uncertain. The germline V gene has CDR1 MGHRA and CDR2 YSYEKL. V lost 0 bases, J lost 2 bases, and 10 bases lay in between. This CDR3 contains 15 residues. The CDR3 reads CASSQDLGLNYGYTF. In DNA, the CDR3 is TGCGCCAGCAGCCAAGATTTAGGACTGAACTATGGCTACACCTTC.

The chain links TRBV19 to TRBJ1-5, with D unclear. The V gene's germline CDR1 is LNHDA and CDR2 SQIVND (reference sequence). The CDR3 loop spans 14 amino acids. Trimming removed 6 bases at V and 0 bases at J, with 9 bases between. DNA for the CDR3: TGTGCCAGTAGGCCCCGGAATAGCAATCAGCCCCAGCATTTT. The encoded protein is CASRPRNSNQPQHF.

This rearrangement joins TRBV11-2 to TRBJ2-1; 14 nucleotides align to TRBD2. Germline values: CDR1 SGHAT, CDR2 FQNNGV. CDR3 length: 18 amino acids. J was trimmed by 7 bases and V by 1 base; bases with no gene match: 9. CDR3: CASSLVKRTSGRPNEQFF. In DNA form, the CDR3 reads TGTGCCAGCAGCTTAGTTAAACGGACTAGCGGGAGGCCAAATGAGCAGTTCTTC. Drawing the rest from reference TRBV11-2 and TRBJ2-1, the complete variable domain is EAGVAQSPRYKIIEKRQSVAFWCNPISGHATLYWYQQILGQGPKLLIQFQNNGVVDDSQLPKDRFSAERLKGVDSTLKIQPAKLEDSAVYLCASSLVKRTSGRPNEQFFGPGTRLTVL.

The chain links TRBV28 to TRBJ1-1; D possibly corresponds to TRBD1 (5 bases). The CDR3 is 11 residues long. CDR1 MDHEN and CDR2 SYDVKM come from the germline V gene. V shed 1 base and J shed 14 bases, with 11 bases lying between them. CDR3 sequence: CASSLSPRVFF. The CDR3 nucleotides are TGTGCCAGCAGTTTATCCCCCAGGGTGTTCTTT.